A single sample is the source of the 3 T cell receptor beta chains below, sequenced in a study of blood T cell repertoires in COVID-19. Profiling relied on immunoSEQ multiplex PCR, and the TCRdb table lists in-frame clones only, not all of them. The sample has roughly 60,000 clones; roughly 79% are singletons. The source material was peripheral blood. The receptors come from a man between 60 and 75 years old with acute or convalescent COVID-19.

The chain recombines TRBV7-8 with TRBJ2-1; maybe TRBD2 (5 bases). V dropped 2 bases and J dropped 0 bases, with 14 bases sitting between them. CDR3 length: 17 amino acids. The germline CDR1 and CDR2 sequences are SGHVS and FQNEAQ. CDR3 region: CASSLTSSRSSYNEQFF. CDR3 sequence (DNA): TGTGCCAGCAGCTTAACGTCTAGCCGCAGCTCCTACAATGAGCAGTTCTTC.

CDR3 sequence reads: CASRPDRGGGADTQYF. The DNA of the CDR3 is TGTGCCAGCAGGCCCGACAGGGGAGGAGGGGCAGATACGCAGTATTTT. The V call is TRBV28, the J call TRBJ2-3; the match to TRBD1 covers 8 bases. Looked up from germline, CDR1 is MDHEN and CDR2 is SYDVKM. The V gene end was trimmed by 6 bases and the J gene end by 4 bases; junction bases not matched to a gene: 12. This CDR3 spans 16 amino acids.

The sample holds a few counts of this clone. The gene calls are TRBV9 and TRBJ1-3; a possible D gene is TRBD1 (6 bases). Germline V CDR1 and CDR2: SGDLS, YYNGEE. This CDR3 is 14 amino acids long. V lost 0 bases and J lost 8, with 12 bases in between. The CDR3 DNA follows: TGTGCCAGCAGCGTAGTCGGGGGGCAGGACACCATATATTTT. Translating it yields CASSVVGGQDTIYF.